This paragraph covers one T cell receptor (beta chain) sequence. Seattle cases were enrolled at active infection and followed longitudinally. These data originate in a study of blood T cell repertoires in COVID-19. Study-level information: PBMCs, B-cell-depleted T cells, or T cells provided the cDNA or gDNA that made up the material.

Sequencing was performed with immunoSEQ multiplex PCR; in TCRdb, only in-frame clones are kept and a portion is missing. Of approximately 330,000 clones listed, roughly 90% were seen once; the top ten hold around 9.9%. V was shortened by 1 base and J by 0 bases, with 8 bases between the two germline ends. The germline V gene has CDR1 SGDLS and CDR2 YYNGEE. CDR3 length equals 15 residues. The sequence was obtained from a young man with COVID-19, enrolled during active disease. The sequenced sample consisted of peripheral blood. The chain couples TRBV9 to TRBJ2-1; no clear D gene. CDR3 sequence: CASSVSSHSYNEQFF. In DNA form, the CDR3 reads TGTGCCAGCAGCGTATCATCCCACTCCTACAATGAGCAGTTCTTC.